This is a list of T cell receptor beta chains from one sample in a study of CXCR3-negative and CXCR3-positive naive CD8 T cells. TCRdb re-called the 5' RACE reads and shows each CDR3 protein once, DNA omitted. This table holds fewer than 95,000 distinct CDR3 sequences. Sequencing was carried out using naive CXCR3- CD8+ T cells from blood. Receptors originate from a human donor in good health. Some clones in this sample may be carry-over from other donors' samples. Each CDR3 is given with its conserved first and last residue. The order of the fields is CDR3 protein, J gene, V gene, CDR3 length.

cdr3_aa: CASSIYGSAYNEQFF; j_call: TRBJ2-1; v_call: TRBV19; cdr3_length: 15
cdr3_aa: CASSLVPEADEQYF; j_call: TRBJ2-7; v_call: TRBV5-1; cdr3_length: 14
cdr3_aa: CASSSPAGSKDTEAFF; j_call: TRBJ1-1; v_call: TRBV9; cdr3_length: 16
cdr3_aa: CASSFSRGDYGYTF; j_call: TRBJ1-2; v_call: TRBV12-3/TRBV12-4; cdr3_length: 14
cdr3_aa: CASTAFTGDLTEAFF; j_call: TRBJ1-1; v_call: TRBV5-1; cdr3_length: 15
cdr3_aa: CASLLNLDSIVGEAFF; j_call: TRBJ1-1; v_call: TRBV7-2; cdr3_length: 16
cdr3_aa: CASSLGRTISGYTF; j_call: TRBJ1-2; v_call: TRBV7-9; cdr3_length: 14
cdr3_aa: CASSLWASGDTQYF; j_call: TRBJ2-3; v_call: TRBV7-8; cdr3_length: 14
cdr3_aa: CATSGGETGESGELFF; j_call: TRBJ2-2; v_call: TRBV24-1; cdr3_length: 16
cdr3_aa: CSVDREELNRKTDTQYF; j_call: TRBJ2-3; v_call: TRBV29-1; cdr3_length: 17
cdr3_aa: CASSPGTSSFYGYTF; j_call: TRBJ1-2; v_call: TRBV4-3; cdr3_length: 15
cdr3_aa: CASSLVGLSGSSGEQYF; j_call: TRBJ2-7; v_call: TRBV5-1; cdr3_length: 17
cdr3_aa: CSVEVGQGAYEQYF; j_call: TRBJ2-7; v_call: TRBV29-1; cdr3_length: 14
cdr3_aa: CASSLPLGQGAKNIQYF; j_call: TRBJ2-4; v_call: TRBV19; cdr3_length: 17
cdr3_aa: CASSPTGGIYEQYF; j_call: TRBJ2-7; v_call: TRBV11-2; cdr3_length: 14
cdr3_aa: CSARDIAYEQYF; j_call: TRBJ2-7; v_call: TRBV20-1; cdr3_length: 12
cdr3_aa: CASSLGAGTSGSSYNEQFF; j_call: TRBJ2-1; v_call: TRBV7-6; cdr3_length: 19
cdr3_aa: CAWSGDSNQPQHF; j_call: TRBJ1-5; v_call: TRBV30; cdr3_length: 13
cdr3_aa: CASSFTSYNEQFF; j_call: TRBJ2-1; v_call: TRBV6-5; cdr3_length: 13
cdr3_aa: CASSQVQGSGQPQHF; j_call: TRBJ1-5; v_call: TRBV4-1; cdr3_length: 15
cdr3_aa: CASSPTIQHEAFF; j_call: TRBJ1-1; v_call: TRBV5-6; cdr3_length: 13
cdr3_aa: CASSLEGRGYTF; j_call: TRBJ1-2; v_call: TRBV5-1; cdr3_length: 12
cdr3_aa: CASSTGPTNNEQFF; j_call: TRBJ2-1; v_call: TRBV7-9; cdr3_length: 14
cdr3_aa: CSAVTDRASGNEQFF; j_call: TRBJ2-1; v_call: TRBV20-1; cdr3_length: 15